What follows describes a single TCR beta chain. Germline is not matched at one junction end, which may reflect a read error. The data were taken from a study of tumor-infiltrating lymphocytes in primary liver carcinoma. Bulk tissue was left unsorted, and RNA and DNA were co-extracted from about 19-30 mg of it. Total RNA amounting to about 520 ng was the source from which TCR beta cDNA was made with a constant-region primer. The TCR beta library was amplified through three nested multiplex PCR rounds in a modified ARM-PCR procedure. Via MiXCR, TCRdb re-called the multiplex PCR reads, giving one row per CDR3 protein. The data show about 64,000 distinct CDR3 sequences, about 65% seen once. This clonotype was sampled from a man aged 40-49 years with primary liver carcinoma and hepatitis B virus infection. Source material: liver tumor tissue from sampling region 4. Subset: tumor region T4, right-lateral pole.

The chain's CDR3 is CGTSNWIGGEETQYF. DNA of the CDR3: TGTGGCACCAGCAACTGGATAGGGGGTGAAGAGACCCAGTACTTC. The rearrangement uses TRBV15 and TRBJ2-5; D is perhaps TRBD1 (6 bases). Looked up from germline, CDR1 is LNHNV and CDR2 is YYDKDF (reference sequence). The length of the CDR3 is 15 residues. Complete variable domain (other parts from reference TRBV15 and TRBJ2-5): DAMVIQNPRYQVTQFGKPVTLSCSQTLNHNVMYWYQQKSSQAPKLLFHYYDKDFNNEADTPDNFQSRRPNTSFCFLDIRSPGLGDTAMYLCGTSNWIGGEETQYFGPGTRLLVL.